This T cell receptor beta chain was recovered during a study of cytomegalovirus exposure and HLA in healthy donors. PCR employed 60 Vbeta and 13 Jbeta primers. Sequenced by immunoSEQ multiplex PCR; TCRdb stores in-frame clones only, minus some. The sample records about 65,000 clones, about 80% being singletons. Germline V CDR1 and CDR2: MNHNS, SASEGT. The CDR3 is 15 amino acids. Unmatched junction bases numbered 5, after V lost 5 bases and J lost 7 bases. Overall study results and limits: Later analysis identified several of the most significant clusters that appeared linked to common viral pathogens. The productive fraction for most TCR beta V segments was about 90% or about 30% in an earlier analysis.

Worth noting for this clone: The antigen remains unidentified.

Donors showed nominal health when sampled, although they likely had unrecorded immune exposures. The sequenced sample was PBMCs. This chain joins TRBV6-1 and TRBJ2-1; 13 bases line up with TRBD2. This clonotype originated in a woman between 25 and 40 years old in good health and CMV-seronegative. The CDR3 loop reads CASSRLAGGFNEQFF. The CDR3 DNA is TGTGCCAGCAGTAGACTAGCGGGGGGCTTTAATGAGCAGTTCTTC.